This TCR beta chain was captured by sequencing in a study of CD8 T cells in ankylosing spondylitis. Study-wide results and limits: Reportedly, significant enrichment of disease-linked clones occurred in matched ankylosing spondylitis synovial fluid. Within ankylosing spondylitis blood, a TCR beta motif made up of seven or eight highly homologous variants appeared to be characteristic.

Each CDR3 protein is one row after TCRdb ran MiXCR on the 5' RACE reads. The table includes approximately 540,000 distinct CDR3 sequences, about 12% detected once. Regarding this clonotype: Its antigen is undetermined.

Germline V lookup: CDR1 MNHNS, CDR2 SASEGT. The ends were cut back, 6 bases at V and 3 bases at J, with 14 bases in the middle. The CDR3 length is 14 residues. The chain joins TRBV6-1 to TRBJ1-1; D gene uncertain. Sample: blood, either unsorted or a sorted T cell fraction (not recorded which). This TCR derives from a male donor with ankylosing spondylitis. This chain's CDR3 is CASRREVTDTEAFF. The CDR3 bases are TGTGCCAGCAGGAGGGAGGTAACGGACACTGAAGCTTTCTTT.